The entry below gives a single T cell receptor beta chain sequence along with its context. This entry comes from a study of blood T cell repertoires in COVID-19. On the study more broadly: COVID-19 samples collected from the United States, Italy and Spain covered acute and convalescent phases.

In the original workflow: The assay estimated nucleated cells by amplifying reference gene primers. Repertoires were generated with immunoSEQ multiplex PCR, while TCRdb's copy carries only in-frame clones and drops some. V and J calls and clone size are given by that table; D and trimming were obtained from the DNA. The table has 50,000 or so clones, around 87% seen once. The CDR3 covers 14 residues. The germline V gene has CDR1 ENHRY and CDR2 SYGVKD. Trimming removed 2 bases at V and 3 bases at J, with 11 bases between. The rearrangement links TRBV10-3 to TRBJ2-7; a possible D gene is TRBD2 (6 bases). This TCR was sampled from a man aged 55 to 70 with active COVID-19. The sequencing sample was made of peripheral blood. CDR3 DNA: TGTGCCATCAGTGAGGCGGGAACCGGCTACGAGCAGTACTTC. It encodes CAISEAGTGYEQYF.